A single T cell receptor (beta chain) is shown here with its context. The data derive from a study of shared clonotypes between healthy human individuals. Original processing notes: ImmunoSEQ supplied junction-only sequences lacking quality scores, so filtering was different. Libraries were prepared by immunoSEQ multiplex PCR; TCRdb keeps only in-frame clonotypes and omits some of them. D and trimming come from the DNA, and the V and J calls and clone size come from that table. Of around 980,000 clones in the sample, approximately 78% were seen once. The material sequenced was memory CD4+ T cells from PBMCs. Subset specified: CD45RA-negative fraction. The clonotype originates from a man younger than 35 in good health. Some clones in this sample may be carry-over from other donors' samples.

CDR3 protein: CASNMEGPGGAFF. CDR3 nucleotide sequence: TGTGCCAGCAATATGGAGGGGCCTGGGGGAGCTTTCTTT. V gene TRBV2 combines with J gene TRBJ1-1; D is perhaps TRBD1 (5 bases). Trimming pared 7 bases from V and 10 bases from J, leaving 19 bases between. The length of the CDR3 is 13 residues. Looked up from germline, CDR1 is SNHLY and CDR2 is FYNNEI.